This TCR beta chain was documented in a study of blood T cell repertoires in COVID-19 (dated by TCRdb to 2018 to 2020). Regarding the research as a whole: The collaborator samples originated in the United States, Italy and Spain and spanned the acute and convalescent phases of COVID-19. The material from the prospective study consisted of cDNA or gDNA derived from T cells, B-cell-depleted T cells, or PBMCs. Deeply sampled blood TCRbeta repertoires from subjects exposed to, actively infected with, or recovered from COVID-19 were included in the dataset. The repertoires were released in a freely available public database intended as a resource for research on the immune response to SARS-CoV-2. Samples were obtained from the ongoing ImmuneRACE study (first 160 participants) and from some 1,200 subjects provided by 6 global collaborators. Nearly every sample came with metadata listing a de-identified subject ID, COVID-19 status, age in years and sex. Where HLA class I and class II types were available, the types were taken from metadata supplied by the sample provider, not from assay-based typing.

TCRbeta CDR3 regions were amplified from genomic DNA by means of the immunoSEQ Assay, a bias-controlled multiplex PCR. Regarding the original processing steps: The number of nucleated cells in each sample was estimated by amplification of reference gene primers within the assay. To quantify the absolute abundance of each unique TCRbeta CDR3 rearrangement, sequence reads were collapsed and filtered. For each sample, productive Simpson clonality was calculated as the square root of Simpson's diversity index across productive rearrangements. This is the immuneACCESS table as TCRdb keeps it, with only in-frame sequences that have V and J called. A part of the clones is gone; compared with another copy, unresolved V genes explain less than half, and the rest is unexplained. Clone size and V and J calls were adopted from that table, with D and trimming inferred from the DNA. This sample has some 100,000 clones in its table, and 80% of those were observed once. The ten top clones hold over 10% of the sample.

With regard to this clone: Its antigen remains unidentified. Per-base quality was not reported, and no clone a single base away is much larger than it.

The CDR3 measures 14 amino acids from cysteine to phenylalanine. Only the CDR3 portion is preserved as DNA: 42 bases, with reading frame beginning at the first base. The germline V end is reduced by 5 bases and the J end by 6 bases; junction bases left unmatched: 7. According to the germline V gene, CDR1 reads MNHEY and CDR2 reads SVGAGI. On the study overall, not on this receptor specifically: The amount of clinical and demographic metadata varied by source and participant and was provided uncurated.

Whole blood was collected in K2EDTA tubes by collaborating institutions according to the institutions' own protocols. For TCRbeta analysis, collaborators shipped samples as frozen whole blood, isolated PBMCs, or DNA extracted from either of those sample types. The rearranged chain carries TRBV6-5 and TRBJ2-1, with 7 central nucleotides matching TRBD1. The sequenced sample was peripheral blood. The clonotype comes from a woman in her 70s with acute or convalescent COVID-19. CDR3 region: CASSRSGTVNEQFF. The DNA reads TGTGCCAGCAGTCGCTCCGGGACAGTCAATGAGCAGTTCTTC.